This is a list of T cell receptor beta chains from one sample in a study of shared clonotypes between healthy human individuals. Generated by immunoSEQ multiplex PCR, the TCRdb table keeps only in-frame clones and is missing some. Of about 1 million clones listed, about 84% were seen once; the top ten hold about 0.52%. The sample comprised memory CD4+ T cells from PBMCs. The origin of the receptors is a man aged 18 to 29 in good health. Some clones in this sample may be carry-over from other donors' samples. Each CDR3 is given with its conserved first and last residue. D genes are given only for firm matches.

V gene: TRBV7-2
D gene: TRBD2
CDR3 protein: CASTPPGLAGSYNEQFF

V gene: TRBV27
D gene: .
CDR3 protein: CASSSLDLAAQYF

V gene: TRBV18
D gene: .
CDR3 protein: CASSSPGPQKTQYF

V gene: TRBV6-1
D gene: .
CDR3 protein: CASSESRQPLGYTF

V gene: TRBV10-2
D gene: TRBD2
CDR3 protein: CASRPRLAGQETQYF

V gene: TRBV27
D gene: TRBD2
CDR3 protein: CASSRLAEGDGELFF

V gene: TRBV11-2
D gene: .
CDR3 protein: CASSLVQFTDTQYF

V gene: TRBV5-5
D gene: .
CDR3 protein: CASSLGADGDTQYF

V gene: TRBV6-5
D gene: TRBD2
CDR3 protein: CASSYGASGLYEQYF

V gene: TRBV7-8
D gene: TRBD1
CDR3 protein: CASSSTDRTYEQYF

V gene: TRBV7-3
D gene: TRBD1
CDR3 protein: CASMTGMNTEAFF

V gene: TRBV28
D gene: .
CDR3 protein: CASMTPRRTQYF

V gene: TRBV5-1
D gene: .
CDR3 protein: CASSLRVADTEAFF

V gene: TRBV29-1
D gene: .
CDR3 protein: CSVGQGGETQYF

V gene: TRBV7-3
D gene: .
CDR3 protein: CASSTTRGNEQYF

V gene: TRBV27
D gene: TRBD1
CDR3 protein: CASSLGWQGVRNEQFF

V gene: TRBV19
D gene: .
CDR3 protein: CASSYGSYNEQFF

V gene: TRBV19
D gene: .
CDR3 protein: CASSIIVTSGANVLTF

V gene: TRBV10-3
D gene: .
CDR3 protein: CAISEGTYYGYTF

V gene: TRBV30
D gene: .
CDR3 protein: CAWNGYNEQFF

V gene: TRBV9
D gene: .
CDR3 protein: CASSVGGGRLTYGYTF

V gene: TRBV9
D gene: .
CDR3 protein: CASSVGLAINEQFF

V gene: TRBV18
D gene: .
CDR3 protein: CASSPSAGNQPQHF

V gene: TRBV10-3
D gene: .
CDR3 protein: CAIGGGFNQPQHF

V gene: TRBV6-1
D gene: TRBD2
CDR3 protein: CANNDGTSGEETQYF

V gene: TRBV6-1
D gene: .
CDR3 protein: CASSGMVSYNEQFF

V gene: TRBV10-3
D gene: .
CDR3 protein: CAITSDAPSYNEQFF

V gene: TRBV10-3
D gene: TRBD1
CDR3 protein: CAISEWTGQPQHF

V gene: TRBV11-3
D gene: .
CDR3 protein: CASSPAGSPHQETQYF

V gene: TRBV19
D gene: TRBD1
CDR3 protein: CASSSRTGGATNYGYTF

V gene: TRBV29-1
D gene: .
CDR3 protein: CSVYTNTEAFF

V gene: TRBV7-3
D gene: .
CDR3 protein: CASSLTQSTSYEQYF

V gene: TRBV4-2
D gene: TRBD1
CDR3 protein: CASSPQTGVTDTQYF

V gene: TRBV19
D gene: .
CDR3 protein: CAVGEGNYEQYF

V gene: TRBV28
D gene: .
CDR3 protein: CASRSGEASTEAFF

V gene: TRBV7-8
D gene: .
CDR3 protein: CASSLGGAEAFF

V gene: TRBV18
D gene: TRBD2
CDR3 protein: CASSPWERDPVSGEQFF

V gene: TRBV2
D gene: TRBD2
CDR3 protein: CASSEYLAGGEQYF

V gene: TRBV5-1
D gene: .
CDR3 protein: CASSSRGRKASVQYF